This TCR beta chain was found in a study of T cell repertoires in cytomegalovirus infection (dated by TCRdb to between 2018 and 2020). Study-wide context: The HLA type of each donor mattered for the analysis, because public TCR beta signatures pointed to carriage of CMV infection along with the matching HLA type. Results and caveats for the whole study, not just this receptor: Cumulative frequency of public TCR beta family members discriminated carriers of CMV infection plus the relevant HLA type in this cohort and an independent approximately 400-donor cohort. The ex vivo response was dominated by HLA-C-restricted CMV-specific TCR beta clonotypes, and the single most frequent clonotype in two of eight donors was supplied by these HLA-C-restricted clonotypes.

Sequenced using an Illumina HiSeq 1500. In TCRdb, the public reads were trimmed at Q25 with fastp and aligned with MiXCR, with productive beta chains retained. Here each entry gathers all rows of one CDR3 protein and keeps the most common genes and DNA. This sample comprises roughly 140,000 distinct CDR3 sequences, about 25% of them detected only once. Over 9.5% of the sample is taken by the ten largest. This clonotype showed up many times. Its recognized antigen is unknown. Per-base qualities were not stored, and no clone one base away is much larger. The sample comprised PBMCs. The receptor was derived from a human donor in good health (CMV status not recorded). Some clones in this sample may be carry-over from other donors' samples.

The DNA sequence is given as TGTGCCAGCACACAGGGGGCTTACACAGATACGCAGTATTTT. Translated, this is CASTQGAYTDTQYF. The chain links TRBV7-2 with TRBJ2-3, with 9 middle bases fitting TRBD1. Trimming removed 7 bases from V and 2 bases from J; the gene matches leave 4 bases unexplained. Via the germline V gene, CDR1 is SGHTA and CDR2 FQGNSA. The CDR3 holds 14 amino acids from the cysteine to the phenylalanine. The read is trimmed to its CDR3 DNA, 42 bases read in frame from base 1.